Presented here are 25 T cell receptor beta chains from one specimen sequenced in a study of blood T cell repertoires in COVID-19. Clones were read by immunoSEQ multiplex PCR, and TCRdb kept only the in-frame ones, dropping some. The profile shows fewer than 65,000 clones, approximately 90% of them singletons. The specimen sequenced was peripheral blood. The source is a woman aged 55 to 70 with COVID-19, enrolled during active disease.

V gene TRBV13 combines with J gene TRBJ2-7, with 11 bases fitting TRBD1. Germline CDR1 PRHDT, CDR2 FYEKMQ (reference sequence). The length of the CDR3 is 16 residues. V shed 3 bases and J 6 bases; nucleotides not matched to a gene: 10. The CDR3 loop is CASSFGTGGNSREQYF. As DNA, the CDR3 is TGTGCCAGCAGCTTTGGGACAGGGGGTAACTCCCGCGAGCAGTACTTC.

J is TRBJ2-3 and V is TRBV6-6, with 11 bases identical to TRBD2. Germline values: CDR1 MNHNY, CDR2 SVGAGI (reference sequence). This CDR3 is built from 15 residues. V was clipped by 4 bases and J by 4 bases; unmatched bases: 4. The chain's CDR3 is CASSSLAGDADTQYF. Written as DNA, the CDR3 is TGTGCCAGCAGTTCACTAGCGGGAGACGCAGATACGCAGTATTTT.

J is TRBJ1-6 and V is TRBV10-3; D call uncertain. The germline V and J ends were trimmed by 7 bases and 8 bases, with 12 bases remaining between them. The CDR3 spans 13 residues. In germline, CDR1 is ENHRY, CDR2 SYGVKD. CDR3 sequence reads: CAIKREPDSPLHF. The CDR3 nucleotides are TGTGCCATCAAGCGGGAGCCGGATTCACCCCTCCACTTT.

This chain joins TRBV30 and TRBJ2-1; 8 bases line up with TRBD1. CDR1 is GTSNPN, CDR2 SVGIG, per germline (reference sequence). This CDR3 spans 14 amino acids. The J segment lost 8 bases and the V segment lost 5 bases, leaving 11 bases of the junction unmatched. Here the CDR3 reads CAWQTGALEYEQFF. The DNA for the CDR3 is TGTGCCTGGCAGACAGGGGCCCTGGAGTATGAGCAGTTCTTC.

This chain joins TRBV4-3 and TRBJ1-6; unclear D gene. The CDR3 has 15 residues. V was cut by 1 base and J by 9 bases, with 13 bases left in between. Germline CDR1 and CDR2: LGHNA and YSLEER. In DNA form, the CDR3 reads TGCGCCAGCAGCCAAGTGGCGGGGAGCGGTTCACCCCTCCACTTT. Translated, it gives CASSQVAGSGSPLHF.

The chain couples TRBV18 to TRBJ2-7, with TRBD2 matching 10 bases. The trim removed 4 bases at V and 3 bases at J, leaving 3 bases unmatched. The germline V gene has CDR1 KGHSH and CDR2 LQKENI. The CDR3 runs to 14 residues. In DNA form, the CDR3 reads TGTGCCAGCTCACAAGCGGGAGGGGGCTACGAGCAGTACTTC. Protein: CASSQAGGGYEQYF.

V gene TRBV5-1 combines with J gene TRBJ2-7; TRBD1 agrees at 10 bases. This CDR3 is built from 17 residues. The V and J ends lost 1 base and 0 bases, in that order; junction bases with no gene match: 7. Germline assignment: CDR1 SGHRS and CDR2 YFSETQ. The CDR3 DNA follows: TGCGCCAGCAGCTTGTCTCCGGGACAGGGGAGCTCCTACGAGCAGTACTTC. This translates into CASSLSPGQGSSYEQYF.

The chain employs TRBV4-3 and TRBJ2-1; 7 bases are a match to TRBD2. Germline V gives CDR1 LGHNA, CDR2 YSLEER. V gave up 3 bases and J gave up 0 bases; unmatched junction bases: 11. The CDR3 has 18 residues. In DNA form, the CDR3 reads TGCGCCAGCAGCCATTATCACACACGCGGGAGCTCCTACAATGAGCAGTTCTTC. Protein product: CASSHYHTRGSSYNEQFF.

This rearrangement joins TRBV19 to TRBJ2-3, with a weak D call TRBD1 (6 bases). The germline V gene has CDR1 LNHDA and CDR2 SQIVND (reference sequence). The CDR3 totals 15 residues. V lost 6 bases and J lost 1, with 14 bases in between. The CDR3 spells CASSPMGARTDTQYF. The CDR3, as DNA: TGTGCCAGTAGCCCGATGGGGGCTCGCACAGATACGCAGTATTTT.

This clone has only one observation. The chain links TRBV15 to TRBJ2-1; 8 nucleotides line up with TRBD2. The germline V gene encodes CDR1 LNHNV and CDR2 YYDKDF (reference sequence). V lost 6 bases to trimming and J lost 10 bases; unmatched junction nucleotides: 17. The CDR3 runs 16 residues. Written as DNA, the CDR3 is TGTGCCACCAGAAGTAAGCTCAGGTTAGAGCGGGAGGAGCAGTTCTTC. As protein: CATRSKLRLEREEQFF.

V and J are TRBV7-9 and TRBJ2-7; D ambiguous. The ends were cut back, 5 bases at V and 2 bases at J, with 16 bases in the middle. In germline, CDR1 is SEHNR, CDR2 FQNEAQ (reference sequence). The CDR3 spans 15 residues. CDR3 region: CASSGVPDSAYEQYF. CDR3 DNA sequence: TGTGCCAGCAGCGGCGTCCCCGACTCCGCCTACGAGCAGTACTTC. The variable domain in full, completed from reference TRBV7-9 and TRBJ2-7, reads DTGVSQNPRHKITKRGQNVTFRCDPISEHNRLYWYRQTLGQGPEFLTYFQNEAQLEKSRLLSDRFSAERPKGSFSTLEIQRTEQGDSAMYLCASSGVPDSAYEQYFGPGTRLTVT.

The rearrangement links TRBV7-9 to TRBJ1-2; no clear D. The CDR3 consists of 10 residues. Trimming left V 5 bases short and J 8 bases short, with 6 bases between. CDR1 is SEHNR and CDR2 is FQNEAQ in the germline V gene (reference sequence). CDR3 loop: CASSLLGYTF. The DNA for the CDR3 is TGTGCCAGCAGCCTCTTGGGCTACACCTTC.

This sequence joins TRBV11-2 and TRBJ1-2; the D gene is possibly TRBD1 (5 bases). Looked up from germline, CDR1 is SGHAT and CDR2 is FQNNGV. With 0 bases removed from V and 8 bases from J, the gap between germline ends came to 7 bases. The CDR3 totals 12 residues. The chain's CDR3 is CASSLEGLGYTF. The CDR3 nucleotides are TGTGCCAGCAGCTTAGAGGGGCTCGGCTACACCTTC.

The CDR3 loop is CASSYSTGRMGYGYTF. The CDR3 DNA reads as TGTGCCAGCAGTTACTCGACAGGACGGATGGGCTATGGCTACACCTTC. The chain couples TRBV6-5 to TRBJ1-2; D possibly corresponds to TRBD1 (6 bases). This CDR3 has 16 residues. The germline V gene has CDR1 MNHEY and CDR2 SVGAGI. Between the trimmed V and J ends, which lost 0 bases and 4 bases, there was a span of 15 bases.

The J gene is TRBJ1-2, the V gene TRBV21-1. TRBV21-1 is a pseudogene segment. The CDR3 totals 15 residues. CDR3 DNA sequence: TGTGCCAGCAGCAAAGAGGAGGTCTTTAACTATGGCTACACCTTC. Translating it yields CASSKEEVFNYGYTF.

This rearrangement joins TRBV7-9 to TRBJ1-5; 9 bases fit TRBD1. The CDR3 has 15 amino acids. V lost 4 bases to trimming and J lost 2 bases; unmatched junction nucleotides: 3. The germline gives CDR1 SEHNR, CDR2 FQNEAQ (reference sequence). CDR3 DNA: TGTGCCAGCAGCTCCGGGACAGGGCGCAATCAGCCCCAGCATTTT. Translation gives CASSSGTGRNQPQHF.

DNA of the CDR3: TGTGCCATCAGTGAGTACGACAGGGGGCTGTACAATGAGCAGTTCTTC. The encoded protein is CAISEYDRGLYNEQFF. The rearrangement links TRBV10-3 to TRBJ2-1; 10 bases agree with TRBD1. Trimming removed 1 base from V and 4 bases from J; junction bases left unmatched: 4. The germline V gene has CDR1 ENHRY and CDR2 SYGVKD. The CDR3 runs 16 residues.

The rearrangement links TRBV5-5 to TRBJ1-1; weak D call: TRBD1 (5 bases). V was shortened by 5 bases and J by 2 bases, with 16 bases between the two germline ends. CDR1 SGHKS and CDR2 YYEKEE come from the germline V gene (reference sequence). The CDR3 length is 15 residues. The CDR3 DNA follows: TGTGCCAGCAGGCGGACCCTGACAGTAAACACTGAAGCTTTCTTT. Protein: CASRRTLTVNTEAFF.

The V gene is TRBV2, the J gene TRBJ2-1; 14 nucleotides line up with TRBD2. Germline V gene sequence: CDR1 SNHLY, CDR2 FYNNEI. This CDR3 has 15 residues. Trimming removed 7 bases from V and 9 bases from J; junction bases left unmatched: 8. This CDR3 reads CASMEGLAGGSEQFF. CDR3 bases: TGTGCCAGCATGGAAGGACTAGCGGGAGGCAGTGAGCAGTTCTTC.

This clone came up once. V and J are TRBV7-9 and TRBJ2-7, with D tentatively TRBD1 (5 bases). V was cut by 3 bases and J by 7 bases, with 10 bases left in between. Germline V gives CDR1 SEHNR, CDR2 FQNEAQ (reference sequence). CDR3 size: 12 residues. CDR3 amino acids: CASSLTEDEQYF. CDR3 DNA: TGTGCCAGCAGCTTGACAGAGGATGAGCAGTACTTC.

The gene calls are TRBV6-5 and TRBJ1-5, with 10 nucleotides matching TRBD1. Trimming took 5 bases from V and 4 from J; bases not matched to a gene: 5. The CDR3 consists of 15 residues. Germline assignment: CDR1 MNHEY and CDR2 SVGAGI. This chain's CDR3 is CASSLGQGVNQPQHF. In DNA, the CDR3 is TGTGCCAGCAGTCTCGGACAGGGGGTAAATCAGCCCCAGCATTTT.

The J gene is TRBJ1-4, the V gene TRBV25-1; 8 bases are shared with TRBD1. In germline, CDR1 is MGHDK, CDR2 SYGVNS. This CDR3 has 15 amino acids. The ends lost 3 bases at V and 7 bases at J; junction bases unmatched: 7. CDR3 sequence reads: CASSDARGRVEKLFF. DNA of the CDR3: TGTGCCAGCAGTGACGCCAGGGGGCGGGTTGAAAAACTGTTTTTT.

The rearrangement links TRBV7-2 to TRBJ2-7; the D gene is possibly TRBD1 (6 bases). The V end was cut by 5 bases, the J end by 0 bases, with 14 bases between. CDR1 is SGHTA, CDR2 FQGNSA, per germline. The CDR3 is 15 residues long. In DNA, the CDR3 is TGTGCCAGCAGCCCGGACAGAAGCCCCTCCTACGAGCAGTACTTC. It specifies CASSPDRSPSYEQYF. The variable domain in full, with the rest retrieved from reference TRBV7-2 and TRBJ2-7, is GAGVSQSPSNKVTEKGKDVELRCDPISGHTALYWYRQSLGQGLEFLIYFQGNSAPDKSGLPSDRFSAERTGGSVSTLTIQRTQQEDSAVYLCASSPDRSPSYEQYFGPGTRLTVT.

This chain joins TRBV11-3 and TRBJ1-6; 11 bases line up with TRBD1. CDR1 is SGHNT and CDR2 is YENEEA in the germline V gene. With V trimmed by 5 bases and J by 8 bases, 5 bases remained unmatched. The CDR3 is 15 residues long. The CDR3 DNA sequence: TGTGCCAGCAGCCAGCGGGGACAGGGGGATTCACCCCTCCACTTT. Encoded protein: CASSQRGQGDSPLHF.

This sequence joins TRBV18 and TRBJ1-2, with 7 bases lining up with TRBD1. Losses at the gene ends were 5 bases for V and 4 bases for J; bases not matched to a gene: 4. Germline values: CDR1 KGHSH, CDR2 LQKENI. This CDR3 has 13 residues. Here the CDR3 reads CASSRDSLYGYTF. CDR3 coding DNA: TGTGCCAGCTCAAGGGACAGCCTCTATGGCTACACCTTC.